A selection of T cell receptor beta chains follows, all from one sample in a study of T cell changes during pregnancy in multiple sclerosis. Here immunoSEQ multiplex PCR was the method, and the copy in TCRdb shows in-frame clones only, minus some. The repertoire holds tens of thousands of clones, roughly 90% seen once, with 1.4% in the top ten. This specimen consisted of peripheral blood, obtained in the third trimester of pregnancy. Receptors were obtained from a female donor with multiple sclerosis, enrolled in a pregnancy study. Both conserved end residues are part of each CDR3. Fields, in order: V gene, J gene, clone size, D gene, CDR3 protein, CDR3 DNA. The D gene is left open where the match is weak. The size of a clone is reported for some rows only, either as once, few or many, or as a class for expanded clones.

TRBV30	TRBJ2-7	once	TRBD1	CAWSVGTGAYEQYF	TGTGCCTGGAGTGTAGGTACAGGGGCCTACGAGCAGTACTTC
TRBV11-2	TRBJ1-2	.	TRBD1	CASSLVVDRDNGYTF	TGTGCCAGCAGCTTAGTGGTAGACAGGGATAATGGCTACACCTTC
TRBV5-1	TRBJ2-7	.	TRBD1	CASSRSTGVATYEQYF	TGCGCCAGCAGCCGTTCAACAGGGGTGGCCACCTACGAGCAGTACTTC
TRBV11-2	TRBJ1-1	.	.	CASSPVLGGEAFF	TGTGCCAGCAGCCCCGTCCTAGGGGGAGAAGCTTTCTTT
TRBV5-4	TRBJ1-2	.	TRBD1	CASSLQGDYGYTF	TGTGCCAGCAGCTTGCAGGGGGACTATGGCTACACCTTC
TRBV15	TRBJ2-5	.	.	CATSRDYREGQYF	TGTGCCACCAGCAGAGATTATCGAGAGGGCCAGTACTTC
TRBV27	TRBJ1-2	.	.	CASSYLRGRGYTF	TGTGCCAGCAGTTACCTTAGGGGAAGGGGCTACACCTTC
TRBV4-1	TRBJ2-5	once	TRBD1	CASSQVNFVGTGGETQYF	TGCGCCAGCAGCCAAGTTAATTTTGTGGGGACAGGGGGCGAGACCCAGTACTTC
TRBV7-6	TRBJ2-7	.	.	CASSLAGAGGTVSYEQYF	TGTGCCAGCAGCTTAGCGGGGGCAGGAGGGACAGTATCCTACGAGCAGTACTTC
TRBV4-2	TRBJ1-3	.	.	CASSQATALAGNTIYF	TGTGCCAGCAGCCAAGCAACCGCCTTAGCTGGAAACACCATATATTTT
TRBV9	TRBJ2-2	.	TRBD1	CASSPRTGTGELFF	TGTGCCAGCAGCCCCCGGACAGGGACCGGGGAGCTGTTTTTT
TRBV2	TRBJ2-1	.	TRBD1	CASSGDRGYNEQFF	TGTGCCAGCAGTGGGGACAGGGGCTACAATGAGCAGTTCTTC
TRBV11-2	TRBJ1-1	.	.	CASSPGQMNTEAFF	TGTGCCAGCAGCCCCGGACAGATGAACACTGAAGCTTTCTTT
TRBV7-8	TRBJ2-5	.	.	CASRQKTSTETQYF	TGTGCCAGCAGACAGAAAACTAGCACAGAGACCCAGTACTTC
TRBV5-6	TRBJ1-2	few	.	CASSLDGRINYGYTF	TGTGCCAGCAGCTTGGACGGCAGGATAAACTATGGCTACACCTTC
TRBV10-3	TRBJ2-3	.	TRBD1	CAISEWDSTSTDTQYF	TGTGCCATCAGTGAGTGGGACAGCACTAGCACAGATACGCAGTATTTT
TRBV5-1	TRBJ1-2	.	TRBD1	CASSPPGQGFYGYTF	TGCGCCAGCAGCCCACCGGGACAGGGCTTCTATGGCTACACCTTC
TRBV28	TRBJ2-2	once	TRBD2	CASSSAGLAGTGELFF	TGTGCCAGCAGTTCGGCGGGACTAGCGGGAACCGGGGAGCTGTTTTTT
TRBV4-1	TRBJ2-1	.	.	CASSPGMRREQFF	TGCGCCAGCAGCCCCGGGATGCGGCGTGAGCAGTTCTTC
TRBV19	TRBJ1-2	.	.	CASSITTETGMNYGYTF	TGTGCCAGTAGTATCACGACCGAGACAGGCATGAACTATGGCTACACCTTC
TRBV28	TRBJ2-2	.	.	CASSSGPTGELFF	TGTGCCAGCAGCTCTGGCCCCACCGGGGAGCTGTTTTTT
TRBV18	TRBJ2-1	.	TRBD2	CASSPYSGGAGNEQFF	TGTGCCAGCTCCCCCTATAGCGGGGGGGCGGGCAATGAGCAGTTCTTC
TRBV7-9	TRBJ1-4	.	TRBD1	CASSFAGQGEKLFF	TGTGCCAGCAGCTTCGCCGGACAGGGCGAAAAACTGTTTTTT
TRBV10-3	TRBJ1-1	.	TRBD1	CATRDSPKNTEAFF	TGTGCCACCCGGGACAGCCCGAAGAACACTGAAGCTTTCTTT
TRBV2	TRBJ2-7	.	.	CASSEEGRQYF	TGTGCCAGCAGTGAAGAGGGGCGTCAGTACTTC
TRBV5-1	TRBJ1-1	.	TRBD1	CASSPLMTGVEAEAFF	TGCGCCAGCAGCCCCCTAATGACAGGGGTCGAAGCTGAAGCTTTCTTT